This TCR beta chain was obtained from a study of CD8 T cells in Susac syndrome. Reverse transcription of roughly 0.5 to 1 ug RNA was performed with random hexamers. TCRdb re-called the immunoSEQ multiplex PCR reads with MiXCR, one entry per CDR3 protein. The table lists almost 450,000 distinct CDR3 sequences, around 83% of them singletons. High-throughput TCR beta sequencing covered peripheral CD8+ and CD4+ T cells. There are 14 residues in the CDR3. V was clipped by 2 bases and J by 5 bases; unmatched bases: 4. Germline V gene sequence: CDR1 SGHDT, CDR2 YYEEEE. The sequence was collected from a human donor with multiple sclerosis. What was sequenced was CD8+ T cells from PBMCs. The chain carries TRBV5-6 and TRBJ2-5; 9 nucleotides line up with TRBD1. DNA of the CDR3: TGTGCCAGCAGCTTACAGGGGGCTCGGGAGACCCAGTACTTC. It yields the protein CASSLQGARETQYF.